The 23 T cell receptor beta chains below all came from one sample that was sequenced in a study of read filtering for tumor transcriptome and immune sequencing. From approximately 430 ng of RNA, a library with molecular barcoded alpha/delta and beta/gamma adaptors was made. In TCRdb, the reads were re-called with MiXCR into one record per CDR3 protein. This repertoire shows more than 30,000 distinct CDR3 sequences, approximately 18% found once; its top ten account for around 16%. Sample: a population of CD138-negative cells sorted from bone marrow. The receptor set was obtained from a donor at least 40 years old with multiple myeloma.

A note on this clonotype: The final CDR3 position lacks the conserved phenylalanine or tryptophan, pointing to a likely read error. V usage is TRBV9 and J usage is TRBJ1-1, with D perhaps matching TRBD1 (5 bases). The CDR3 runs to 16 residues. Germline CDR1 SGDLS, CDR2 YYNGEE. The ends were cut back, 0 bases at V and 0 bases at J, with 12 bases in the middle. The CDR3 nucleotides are TGTGCCAGCAGCGTAGGGGGTGGGGGTCTGAACACTGAAGCTTTCTCT. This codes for CASSVGGGGLNTEAFS.

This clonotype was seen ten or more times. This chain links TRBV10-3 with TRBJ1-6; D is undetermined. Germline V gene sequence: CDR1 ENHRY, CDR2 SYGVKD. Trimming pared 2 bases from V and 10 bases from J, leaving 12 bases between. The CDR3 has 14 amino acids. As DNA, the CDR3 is TGTGCCATCAGTGAGCGATTAGGGCAATCACCCCTCCACTTT. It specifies CAISERLGQSPLHF.

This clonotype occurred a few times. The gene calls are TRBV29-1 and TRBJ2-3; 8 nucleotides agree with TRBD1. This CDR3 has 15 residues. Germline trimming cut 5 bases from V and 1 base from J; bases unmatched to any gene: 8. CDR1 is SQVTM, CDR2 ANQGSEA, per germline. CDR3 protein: CSVPGQQGGTDTQYF. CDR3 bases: TGCAGCGTTCCGGGGCAACAGGGGGGCACAGATACGCAGTATTTT.

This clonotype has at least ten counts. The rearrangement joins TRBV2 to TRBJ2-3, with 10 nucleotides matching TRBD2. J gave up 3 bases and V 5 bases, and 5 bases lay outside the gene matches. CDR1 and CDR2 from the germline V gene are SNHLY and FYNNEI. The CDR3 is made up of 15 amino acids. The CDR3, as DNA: TGTGCCAGCAGTAACCGACTAGCGGGTACAGATACGCAGTATTTT. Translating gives CASSNRLAGTDTQYF.

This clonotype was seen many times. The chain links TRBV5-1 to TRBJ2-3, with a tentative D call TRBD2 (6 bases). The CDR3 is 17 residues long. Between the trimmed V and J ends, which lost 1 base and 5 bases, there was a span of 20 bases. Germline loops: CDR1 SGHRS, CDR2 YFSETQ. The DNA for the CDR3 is TGCGCCAGCAGCTTGTCCCCGGTGGGAGGCACCCAAGATACGCAGTATTTT. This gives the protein CASSLSPVGGTQDTQYF.

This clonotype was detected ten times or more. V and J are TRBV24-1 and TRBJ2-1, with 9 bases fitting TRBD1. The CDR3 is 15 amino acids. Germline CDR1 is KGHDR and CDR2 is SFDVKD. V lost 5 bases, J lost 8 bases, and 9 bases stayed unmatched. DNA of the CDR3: TGTGCCACCAGTGTTATGGACAGGGGTGGGGATGAGCAGTTCTTC. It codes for CATSVMDRGGDEQFF.

The CDR3 coding sequence is TGTGCCAGCAGTCGAAGACCCGTGGGGGAGACCCAGTACTTC. Translating it yields CASSRRPVGETQYF. This sequence joins TRBV11-1 and TRBJ2-5, with no clear D. Germline assignment: CDR1 SGHAT and CDR2 FQDESV (reference sequence). The V and J ends lost 6 bases and 5 bases respectively, with 16 bases between them. The CDR3 is 14 residues long.

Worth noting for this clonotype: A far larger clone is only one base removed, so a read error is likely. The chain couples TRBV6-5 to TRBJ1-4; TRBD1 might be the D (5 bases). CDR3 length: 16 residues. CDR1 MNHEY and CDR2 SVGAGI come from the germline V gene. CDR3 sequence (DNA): TGTGCCAGCAGTTACCCGACAGCAGCAACTAATGAAAATCTGTTTTTT. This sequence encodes CASSYPTAATNENLFF.

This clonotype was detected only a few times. DNA of the CDR3: TGCGCCAGCAGCTTGGGTTCAAACACTGAAGCTTTCTTT. Translated: CASSLGSNTEAFF. The V gene is TRBV5-1, the J gene TRBJ1-1; the D is unclear. CDR3 length: 13 amino acids. Trimming took 0 bases from V and 2 from J, leaving 5 bases between them. In germline, CDR1 is SGHRS, CDR2 YFSETQ.

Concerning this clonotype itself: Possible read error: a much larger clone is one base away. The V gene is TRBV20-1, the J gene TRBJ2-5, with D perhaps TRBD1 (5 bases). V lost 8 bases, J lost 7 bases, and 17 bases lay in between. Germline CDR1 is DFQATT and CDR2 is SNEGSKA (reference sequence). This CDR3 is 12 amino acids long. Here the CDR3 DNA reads TGCAGTCGCACATGTAGGGGTGGGACCCAGTACTTC. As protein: CSRTCRGGTQYF.

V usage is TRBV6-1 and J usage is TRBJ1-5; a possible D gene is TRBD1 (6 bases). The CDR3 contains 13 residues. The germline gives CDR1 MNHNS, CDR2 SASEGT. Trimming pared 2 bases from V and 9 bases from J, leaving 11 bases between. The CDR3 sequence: CASSESGARPQHF. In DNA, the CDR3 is TGTGCCAGCAGTGAATCGGGGGCGAGGCCCCAGCATTTT.

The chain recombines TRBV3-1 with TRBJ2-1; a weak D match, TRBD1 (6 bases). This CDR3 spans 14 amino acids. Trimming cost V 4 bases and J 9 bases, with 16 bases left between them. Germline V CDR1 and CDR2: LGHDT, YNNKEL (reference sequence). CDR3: CASSLNTGYGEQFF. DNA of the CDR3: TGTGCCAGCAGCCTGAACACAGGGTACGGTGAGCAGTTCTTC.

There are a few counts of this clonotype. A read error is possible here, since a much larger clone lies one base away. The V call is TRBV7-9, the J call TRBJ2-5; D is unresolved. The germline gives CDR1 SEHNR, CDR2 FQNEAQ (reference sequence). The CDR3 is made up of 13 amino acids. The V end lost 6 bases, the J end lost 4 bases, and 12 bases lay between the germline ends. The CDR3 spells CASRRQNPETQYF. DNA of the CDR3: TGTGCCAGCAGAAGGCAGAACCCAGAGACCCAGTACTTC.

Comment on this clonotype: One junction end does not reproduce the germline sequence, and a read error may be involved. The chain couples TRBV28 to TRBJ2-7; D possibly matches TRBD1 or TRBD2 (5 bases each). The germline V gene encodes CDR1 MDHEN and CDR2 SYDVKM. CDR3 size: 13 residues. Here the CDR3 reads CGSSFRDVYEQYF. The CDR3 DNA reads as TGTGGCAGCAGTTTCCGGGACGTCTACGAGCAGTACTTC.

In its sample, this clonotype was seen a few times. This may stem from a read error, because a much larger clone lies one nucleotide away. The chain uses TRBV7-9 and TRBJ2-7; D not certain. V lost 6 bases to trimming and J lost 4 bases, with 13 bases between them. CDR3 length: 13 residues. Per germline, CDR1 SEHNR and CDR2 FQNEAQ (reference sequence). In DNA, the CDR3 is TGTGCCAGCAGTTCCTCCGACTGGTACGAGCAGTACTTC. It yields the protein CASSSSDWYEQYF.

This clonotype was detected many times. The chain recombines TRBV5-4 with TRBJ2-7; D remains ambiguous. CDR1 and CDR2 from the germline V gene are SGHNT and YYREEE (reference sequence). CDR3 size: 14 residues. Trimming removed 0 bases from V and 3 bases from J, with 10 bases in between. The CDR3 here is CASSLASTRYEQYF. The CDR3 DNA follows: TGTGCCAGCAGCTTGGCTTCCACCCGCTACGAGCAGTACTTC. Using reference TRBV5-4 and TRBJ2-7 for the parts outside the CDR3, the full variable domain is ETGVTQSPTHLIKTRGQQVTLRCSSQSGHNTVSWYQQALGQGPQFIFQYYREEENGRGNFPPRFSGLQFPNYSSELNVNALELDDSALYLCASSLASTRYEQYFGPGTRLTVT.

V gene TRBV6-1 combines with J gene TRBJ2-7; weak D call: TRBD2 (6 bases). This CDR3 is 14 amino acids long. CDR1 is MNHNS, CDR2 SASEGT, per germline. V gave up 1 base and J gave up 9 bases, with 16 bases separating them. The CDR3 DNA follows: TGTGCCAGCAGTGAAGGGGGACTCAAGTTGGCGCAGTACTTC. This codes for CASSEGGLKLAQYF.

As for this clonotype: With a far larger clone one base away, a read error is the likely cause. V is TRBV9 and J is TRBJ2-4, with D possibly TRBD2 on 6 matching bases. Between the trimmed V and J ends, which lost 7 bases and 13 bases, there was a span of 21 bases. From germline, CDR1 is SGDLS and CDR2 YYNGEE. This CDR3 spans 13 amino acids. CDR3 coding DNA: TGTGCCAGCGGCCCTCTGGAGGGGACGGGGCAGTACTTC. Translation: CASGPLEGTGQYF.

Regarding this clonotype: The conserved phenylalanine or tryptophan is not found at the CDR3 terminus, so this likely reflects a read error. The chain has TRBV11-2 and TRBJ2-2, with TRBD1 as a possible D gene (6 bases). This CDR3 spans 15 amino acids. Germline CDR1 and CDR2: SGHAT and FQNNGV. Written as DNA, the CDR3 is TGTGCCAGCAGCTTTGTCAGGGGTGACACCGCGGAGCTGTTTTAT. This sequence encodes CASSFVRGDTAELFY.

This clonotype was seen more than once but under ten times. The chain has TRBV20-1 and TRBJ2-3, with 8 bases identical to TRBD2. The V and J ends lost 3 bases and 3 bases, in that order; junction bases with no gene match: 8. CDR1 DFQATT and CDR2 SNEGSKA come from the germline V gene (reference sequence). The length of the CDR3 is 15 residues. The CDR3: CSASHSGKGTDTQYF. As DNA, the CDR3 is TGCAGTGCTAGTCATAGCGGGAAGGGTACAGATACGCAGTATTTT.

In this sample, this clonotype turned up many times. The CDR3: CASTGWAHEQYF. The DNA of the CDR3 is TGTGCCAGCACTGGATGGGCCCACGAGCAGTACTTC. The chain links TRBV2 to TRBJ2-7, with D hard to call. Trimming pared 7 bases from V and 5 bases from J, leaving 12 bases between. There are 12 residues in the CDR3. CDR1 is SNHLY and CDR2 is FYNNEI in the germline V gene.

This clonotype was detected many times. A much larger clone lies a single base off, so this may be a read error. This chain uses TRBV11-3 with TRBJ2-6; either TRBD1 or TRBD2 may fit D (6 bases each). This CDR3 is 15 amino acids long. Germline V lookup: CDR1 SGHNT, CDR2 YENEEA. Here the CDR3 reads CASSQGGPGANALTF. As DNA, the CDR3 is TGTGCCAGCAGCCAAGGGGGGCCAGGGGCCAACGCCCTGACTTTC.

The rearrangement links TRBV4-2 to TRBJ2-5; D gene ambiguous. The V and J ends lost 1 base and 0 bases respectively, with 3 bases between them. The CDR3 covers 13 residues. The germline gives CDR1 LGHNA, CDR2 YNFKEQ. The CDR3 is CASSQADQETQYF. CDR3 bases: TGTGCCAGCAGCCAAGCGGACCAAGAGACCCAGTACTTC.